This entry lists 13 T cell receptor beta chains sequenced from one sample in a study of regulatory T cells in long-lasting Graves disease. Stated time point: newly diagnosed GD, antithyroid drugs for less than 3 months. With RNA extracted from PBMCs as input, the TCR library was made. CDR3-region Arm-PCR and iRepertoire HTBI primers produced the TCR beta libraries. TCRdb re-derived calls from the multiplex PCR reads in MiXCR, one entry per CDR3 protein. The sample has 450,000 to 500,000 distinct CDR3 sequences; 15% to 20% are singletons. These data were also reused for a study on T cells in Graves' hyperthyroidism and ophthalmopathy.

The sample was peripheral blood mononuclear cells (PBMCs), taken at new diagnosis, from a patient treated with antithyroid drugs. These TCRs come from a middle-aged man with Graves disease.

A remark on this clonotype: Relative to the germline gene, one junction end is altered; a read error may explain this. As DNA, the CDR3 is TGTGCTAGCAGCTTACAGCCGAACACTGAAGCTTTCTTT. As protein: CASSLQPNTEAFF. V and J are TRBV7-7 and TRBJ1-1; D gene ambiguous. The germline V gene encodes CDR1 SSHAT and CDR2 FNYEAQ (reference sequence). The length of the CDR3 is 13 residues.

This clonotype was recorded many times. The gene calls are TRBV28 and TRBJ2-2; 8 bases are shared with TRBD2. V gave up 7 bases and J gave up 4 bases; unmatched junction bases: 8. Germline CDR1 reads MDHEN; CDR2 reads SYDVKM. The CDR3 is 15 amino acids. CDR3 loop: CASKRAGVGTGELFF. The CDR3 nucleotides are TGTGCCAGCAAGAGAGCGGGAGTTGGCACCGGGGAGCTGTTTTTT.

The table lists this clonotype with many counts. V is TRBV24-1 and J is TRBJ2-7; no reliable D call. The CDR3 totals 14 residues. Between the trimmed V and J ends, which lost 4 bases and 6 bases, there was a span of 15 bases. In germline, CDR1 is KGHDR, CDR2 SFDVKD. The CDR3 region is CATSEAGPMAEQYF. Here the CDR3 DNA reads TGTGCCACCAGTGAGGCCGGGCCTATGGCCGAGCAGTACTTC.

The rearrangement joins TRBV6-2 or TRBV6-3 to TRBJ1-3, with unresolved D. Germline CDR1 and CDR2: MNHEY and SVGEGT. There are 14 residues in the CDR3. V was cut by 7 bases and J by 0 bases, with 10 bases left in between. The CDR3 spells CASTVQSSGNTIYF. The DNA of the CDR3 is TGTGCCAGCACTGTACAGAGCTCTGGAAACACCATATATTTT.

In this sample, this clonotype turned up many times. The gene calls are TRBV24-1 and TRBJ2-5; maybe TRBD1 (6 bases). Deletions cut 1 base from V and 7 bases from J, with 15 bases between. The CDR3 has 15 amino acids. Per germline, CDR1 KGHDR and CDR2 SFDVKD. CDR3 residues: CATSDLKTGLATQYF. Here the CDR3 DNA reads TGTGCCACCAGTGATTTAAAAACAGGGTTGGCGACCCAGTACTTC.

The gene calls are TRBV9 and TRBJ2-1; the D gene is possibly TRBD2 (5 bases). CDR1 is SGDLS and CDR2 is YYNGEE in the germline V gene. The CDR3 has 15 amino acids. V was cut by 0 bases and J by 12 bases, with 19 bases left in between. CDR3 bases: TGTGCCAGCAGCGTAGGGCTAGCCCAGGCTTTACCGCAGTTCTTC. It encodes CASSVGLAQALPQFF. Full variable domain (outside the CDR3, taken from reference TRBV9 and TRBJ2-1): DSGVTQTPKHLITATGQRVTLRCSPRSGDLSVYWYQQSLDQGLQFLIQYYNGEERAKGNILERFSAQQFPDLHSELNLSSLELGDSALYFCASSVGLAQALPQFFGPGTRLTVL.

The table lists this clonotype with many counts. V is TRBV29-1 and J is TRBJ2-7, with 8 positions matching TRBD1. Germline-derived CDR1 and CDR2 are SQVTM and ANQGSEA. V gave up 3 bases and J gave up 6 bases; unmatched junction bases: 7. The CDR3 consists of 13 residues. Here the CDR3 DNA reads TGCAGCGTTGAGGCCGGACAGGGAGGCGAGCAGTACTTC. Protein: CSVEAGQGGEQYF.

This clonotype was picked up a small number of times. The chain joins TRBV7-9 to TRBJ2-1; unclear D gene. The V end was cut by 4 bases, the J end by 9 bases, with 7 bases between. Germline V gives CDR1 SEHNR, CDR2 FQNEAQ (reference sequence). CDR3 size: 11 residues. This CDR3 is CASSSGPEQFF. The CDR3 DNA follows: TGTGCCAGCAGCTCCGGGCCTGAGCAGTTCTTC.

This clonotype was detected many times. The chain uses TRBV3-1 and TRBJ1-5; D is ambiguous. CDR1 is LGHDT and CDR2 is YNNKEL in the germline V gene (reference sequence). This CDR3 comprises 15 residues. V dropped 0 bases and J dropped 7 bases, with 13 bases sitting between them. CDR3 protein: CASSQEGGLNQPQHF. The CDR3 region has the DNA TGTGCCAGCAGCCAAGAGGGTGGTTTAAACCAGCCCCAGCATTTT.

V and J are TRBV20-1 and TRBJ1-4, with D unresolved. CDR3 length equals 12 residues. From germline, CDR1 is DFQATT and CDR2 SNEGSKA (reference sequence). Trimming removed 2 bases from V and 8 bases from J, with 9 bases in between. For the CDR3, the DNA is TGCAGTGCTAGACCCCCGGGCGAAAAACTGTTTTTT. It codes for CSARPPGEKLFF.

This clonotype was recorded at least ten times. V and J are TRBV3-1 and TRBJ2-3; D possibly corresponds to TRBD2 (5 bases). Trimming stripped 0 bases from V and 3 bases from J, with 10 bases between. CDR3 length equals 15 residues. In germline, CDR1 is LGHDT, CDR2 YNNKEL (reference sequence). The CDR3 DNA follows: TGTGCCAGCAGCCAAGATACTAGTTGGACAGATACGCAGTATTTT. Its translation: CASSQDTSWTDTQYF.

The V call is TRBV11-2, the J call TRBJ2-4; D is unresolved. With 0 bases removed from V and 2 bases from J, the gap between germline ends came to 11 bases. In germline, CDR1 is SGHAT, CDR2 FQNNGV. The length of the CDR3 is 16 residues. The CDR3 nucleotides read TGTGCCAGCAGCTTAGAGCTGGGTTCAACCAAAAACATTCAGTACTTC. Translating gives CASSLELGSTKNIQYF.

Remarks on this clonotype: This CDR3 fails to terminate in the conserved phenylalanine or tryptophan, so it likely reflects a read error. The rearrangement links TRBV6-2 or TRBV6-3 to TRBJ1-1, with D possibly matching TRBD1 (5 bases). V lost 5 bases and J 1 base, leaving 14 bases between the germline ends. Germline-derived CDR1 and CDR2 are MNHEY and SVGEGT. The CDR3 is made up of 15 amino acids. CDR3 protein: CASSDVVRENTEAFL. The CDR3 DNA sequence: TGTGCCAGCAGTGACGTCGTCAGGGAGAACACTGAAGCTTTCTTG.